The 8 T cell receptor beta chains given below trace back to one sample, sequenced in a study of blood T cell repertoires in COVID-19. Clones were sequenced by immunoSEQ multiplex PCR, and TCRdb holds only the in-frame ones, with some missing. In the table there are around 80,000 clones, around 83% of which are singletons. The material sequenced was peripheral blood. Source of these receptors: a human donor in a cohort sampled during active COVID-19.

In its sample, this clone was seen once. The chain uses TRBV7-9 and TRBJ2-1; a weak D match, TRBD2 (5 bases). V was clipped by 1 base and J by 10 bases, with 5 bases between them. In germline, CDR1 is SEHNR, CDR2 FQNEAQ (reference sequence). The CDR3 contains 11 residues. The CDR3 is CASSLGGEQFF. The CDR3 nucleotides are TGTGCCAGCAGCTTAGGCGGGGAGCAGTTCTTC. The full variable domain, completed using reference TRBV7-9 and TRBJ2-1, is DTGVSQNPRHKITKRGQNVTFRCDPISEHNRLYWYRQTLGQGPEFLTYFQNEAQLEKSRLLSDRFSAERPKGSFSTLEIQRTEQGDSAMYLCASSLGGEQFFGPGTRLTVL.

The V call is TRBV2, the J call TRBJ1-2, with TRBD1 as a possible D gene (5 bases). V was cut by 7 bases and J by 8 bases, with 17 bases left in between. The CDR3 is made up of 13 amino acids. Germline V gene lookup returns CDR1 SNHLY and CDR2 FYNNEI. The CDR3 nucleotides read TGTGCCAGCACTTTAACACCCCGGGGGGGCTACACCTTC. Its translation is CASTLTPRGGYTF.

The rearrangement links TRBV29-1 to TRBJ2-5; 10 bases are a match to TRBD1. This CDR3 has 15 amino acids. Germline trimming cut 7 bases from V and 5 bases from J; bases unmatched to any gene: 13. The germline gives CDR1 SQVTM, CDR2 ANQGSEA. The CDR3 reads CSAQEGQGWWETQYF. The CDR3 region has the DNA TGCAGCGCCCAAGAGGGACAGGGGTGGTGGGAGACCCAGTACTTC. Looking up the rest from reference TRBV29-1 and TRBJ2-5 gives the full variable domain: SAVISQKPSRDICQRGTSLTIQCQVDSQVTMMFWYRQQPGQSLTLIATANQGSEATYESGFVIDKFPISRPNLTFSTLTVSNMSPEDSSIYLCSAQEGQGWWETQYFGPGTRLLVL.

The chain combines TRBV19 with TRBJ1-5, with 7 bases lining up with TRBD1. Germline CDR1 is LNHDA and CDR2 is SQIVND (reference sequence). This CDR3 has 18 amino acids. J gave up 1 base and V 6 bases, and 15 bases lay outside the gene matches. The CDR3 sequence is CASRPPQGGGVSNQPQHF. CDR3 DNA: TGTGCCAGTAGGCCGCCGCAGGGGGGAGGTGTGAGCAATCAGCCCCAGCATTTT.

The rearrangement uses TRBV30 and TRBJ1-3, with TRBD1 as a possible D gene (5 bases). The CDR3 extends over 15 amino acids. V lost 5 bases, J lost 3 bases, and 17 bases lay in between. CDR1 and CDR2 from the germline V gene are GTSNPN and SVGIG (reference sequence). In DNA form, the CDR3 reads TGTGCCTGGGCCCCGGATAGGGGATATGGAAACACCATATATTTT. It yields the protein CAWAPDRGYGNTIYF.

This sequence joins TRBV19 and TRBJ2-4, with 8 positions matching TRBD1. The CDR3 length is 17 residues. V gave up 5 bases and J gave up 4 bases; unmatched junction bases: 13. Germline V gene sequence: CDR1 LNHDA, CDR2 SQIVND (reference sequence). CDR3: CASSASLTGVPKNIQYF. CDR3 sequence (DNA): TGTGCCAGTAGTGCTTCGCTGACAGGGGTTCCGAAAAACATTCAGTACTTC.

The chain employs TRBV30 and TRBJ2-2; 7 bases are shared with TRBD1. The CDR3 runs 13 residues. V lost 0 bases, J lost 6 bases, and 1 base stayed unmatched. Germline loops: CDR1 GTSNPN, CDR2 SVGIG (reference sequence). The CDR3 here is CAWSVQGAGELFF. CDR3 in DNA: TGTGCCTGGAGTGTCCAGGGGGCCGGGGAGCTGTTTTTT.

V gene TRBV5-6 combines with J gene TRBJ2-5; tentatively, D is TRBD1 (5 bases). The CDR3 runs to 13 residues. V lost 4 bases to trimming and J lost 5 bases, with 12 bases between them. Germline CDR1 and CDR2: SGHDT and YYEEEE. CDR3 loop: CASSTQGVETQYF. In DNA, the CDR3 is TGTGCCAGCAGCACCCAGGGTGTGGAGACCCAGTACTTC.